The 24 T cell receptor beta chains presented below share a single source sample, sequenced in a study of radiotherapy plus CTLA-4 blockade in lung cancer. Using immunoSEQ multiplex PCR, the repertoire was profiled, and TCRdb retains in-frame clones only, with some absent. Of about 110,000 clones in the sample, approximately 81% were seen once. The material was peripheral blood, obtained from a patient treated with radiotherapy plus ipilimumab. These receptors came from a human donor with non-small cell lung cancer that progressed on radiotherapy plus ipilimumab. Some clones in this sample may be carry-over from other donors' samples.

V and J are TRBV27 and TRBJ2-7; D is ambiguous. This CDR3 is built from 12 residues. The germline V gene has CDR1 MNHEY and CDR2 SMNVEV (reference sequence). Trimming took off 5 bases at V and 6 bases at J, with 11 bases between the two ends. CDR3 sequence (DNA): TGTGCCAGCAGTCCCTCTGGGATCGAGCAGTACTTC. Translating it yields CASSPSGIEQYF.

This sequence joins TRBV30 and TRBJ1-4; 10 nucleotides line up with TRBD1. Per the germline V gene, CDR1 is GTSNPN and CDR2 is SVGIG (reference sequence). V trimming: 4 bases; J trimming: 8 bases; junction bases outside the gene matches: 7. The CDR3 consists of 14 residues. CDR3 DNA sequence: TGTGCCTGGAATCGACAGGGGGCAGGGGAAAAACTGTTTTTT. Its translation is CAWNRQGAGEKLFF.

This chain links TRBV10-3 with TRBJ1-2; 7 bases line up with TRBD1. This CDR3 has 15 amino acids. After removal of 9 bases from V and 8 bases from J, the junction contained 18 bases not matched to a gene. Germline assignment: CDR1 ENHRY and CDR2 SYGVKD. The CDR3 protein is CAIEELAGGRRGYTF. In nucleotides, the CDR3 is TGTGCCATTGAAGAGTTGGCAGGGGGTCGACGAGGCTACACCTTC.

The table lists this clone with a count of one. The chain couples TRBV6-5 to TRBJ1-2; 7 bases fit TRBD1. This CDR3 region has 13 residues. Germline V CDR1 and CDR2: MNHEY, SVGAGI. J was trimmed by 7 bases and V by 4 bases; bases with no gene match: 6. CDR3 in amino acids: CASSSGQSVGYTF. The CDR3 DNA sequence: TGTGCCAGCAGTTCGGGACAGTCGGTTGGCTACACCTTC.

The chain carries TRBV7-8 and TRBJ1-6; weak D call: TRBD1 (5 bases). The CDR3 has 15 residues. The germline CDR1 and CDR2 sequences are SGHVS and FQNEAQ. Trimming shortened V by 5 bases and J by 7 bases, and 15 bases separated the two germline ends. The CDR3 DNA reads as TGTGCCAGCAGCGAGCAGGGTGTAGAGAATTCACCCCTCCACTTT. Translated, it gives CASSEQGVENSPLHF. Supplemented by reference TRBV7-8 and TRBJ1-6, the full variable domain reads GAGVSQSPRYKVAKRGQDVALRCDPISGHVSLFWYQQALGQGPEFLTYFQNEAQLDKSGLPSDRFFAERPEGSVSTLKIQRTQQEDSAVYLCASSEQGVENSPLHFGNGTRLTVT.

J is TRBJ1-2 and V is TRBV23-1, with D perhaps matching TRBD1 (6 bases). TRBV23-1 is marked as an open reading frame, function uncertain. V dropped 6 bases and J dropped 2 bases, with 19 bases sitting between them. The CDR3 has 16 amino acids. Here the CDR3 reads CASSGDRLNPNYGYTF. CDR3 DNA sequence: TGCGCCAGCAGCGGCGACAGGCTCAACCCAAACTATGGCTACACCTTC.

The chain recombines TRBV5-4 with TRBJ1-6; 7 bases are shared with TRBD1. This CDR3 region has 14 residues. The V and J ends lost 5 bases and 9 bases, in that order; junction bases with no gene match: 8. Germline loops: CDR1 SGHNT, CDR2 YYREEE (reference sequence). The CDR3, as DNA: TGTGCCAGCAGTCGGACAGGAGGGGGTTCACCCCTCCACTTT. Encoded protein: CASSRTGGGSPLHF.

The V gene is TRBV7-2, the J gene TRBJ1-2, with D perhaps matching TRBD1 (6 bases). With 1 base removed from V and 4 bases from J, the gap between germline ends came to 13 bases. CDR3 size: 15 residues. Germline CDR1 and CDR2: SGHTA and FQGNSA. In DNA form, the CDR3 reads TGTGCCAGCAGCTTAGAACAGGGCTTAGGCTATGGCTACACCTTC. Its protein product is CASSLEQGLGYGYTF.

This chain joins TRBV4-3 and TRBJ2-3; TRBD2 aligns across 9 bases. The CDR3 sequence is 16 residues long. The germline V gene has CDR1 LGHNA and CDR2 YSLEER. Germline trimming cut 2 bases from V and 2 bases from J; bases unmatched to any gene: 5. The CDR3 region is CASSQFSGGHTDTQYF. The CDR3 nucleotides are TGCGCCAGCAGCCAATTCAGCGGGGGGCACACAGATACGCAGTATTTT.

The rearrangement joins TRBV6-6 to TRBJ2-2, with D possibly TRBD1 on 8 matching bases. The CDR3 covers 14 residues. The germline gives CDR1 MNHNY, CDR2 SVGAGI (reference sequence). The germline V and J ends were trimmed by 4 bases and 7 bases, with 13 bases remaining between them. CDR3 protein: CASSWTGRDGELFF. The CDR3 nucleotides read TGTGCCAGCAGTTGGACAGGGAGGGACGGGGAGCTGTTTTTT.

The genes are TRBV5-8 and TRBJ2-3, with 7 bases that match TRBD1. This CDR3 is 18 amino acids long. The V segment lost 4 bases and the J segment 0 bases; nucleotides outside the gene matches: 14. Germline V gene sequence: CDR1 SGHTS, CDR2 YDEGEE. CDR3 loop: CASSRFTGTDASTDTQYF. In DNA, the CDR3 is TGTGCCAGCAGCCGATTCACCGGGACAGACGCTAGCACAGATACGCAGTATTTT.

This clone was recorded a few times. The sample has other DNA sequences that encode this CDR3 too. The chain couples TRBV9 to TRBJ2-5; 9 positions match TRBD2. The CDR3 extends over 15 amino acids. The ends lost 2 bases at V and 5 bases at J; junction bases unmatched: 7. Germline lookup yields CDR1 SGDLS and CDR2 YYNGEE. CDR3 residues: CASSVGGGAAETQYF. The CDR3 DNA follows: TGTGCCAGCAGCGTGGGCGGGGGGGCTGCGGAGACCCAGTACTTC.

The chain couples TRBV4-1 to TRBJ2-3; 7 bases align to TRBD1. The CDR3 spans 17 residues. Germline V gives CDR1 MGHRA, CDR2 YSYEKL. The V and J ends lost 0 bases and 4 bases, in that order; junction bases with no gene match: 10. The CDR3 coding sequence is TGCGCCAGCAGCCAAGATGGATCAGGGGGTTCTCCAGATACGCAGTATTTT. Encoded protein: CASSQDGSGGSPDTQYF.

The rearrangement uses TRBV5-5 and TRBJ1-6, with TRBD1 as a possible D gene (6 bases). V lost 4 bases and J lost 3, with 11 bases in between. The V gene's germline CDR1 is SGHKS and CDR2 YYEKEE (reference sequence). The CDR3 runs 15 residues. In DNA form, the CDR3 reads TGTGCCAGCAGCATCGGACAGAACTATAATTCACCCCTCCACTTT. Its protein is CASSIGQNYNSPLHF.

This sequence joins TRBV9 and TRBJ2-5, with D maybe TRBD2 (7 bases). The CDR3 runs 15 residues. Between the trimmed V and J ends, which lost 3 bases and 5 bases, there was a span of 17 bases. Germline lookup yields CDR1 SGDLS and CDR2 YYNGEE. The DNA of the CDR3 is TGTGCCAGCAGCGCAAACGGGGGGCGAGGTGAGACCCAGTACTTC. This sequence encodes CASSANGGRGETQYF.

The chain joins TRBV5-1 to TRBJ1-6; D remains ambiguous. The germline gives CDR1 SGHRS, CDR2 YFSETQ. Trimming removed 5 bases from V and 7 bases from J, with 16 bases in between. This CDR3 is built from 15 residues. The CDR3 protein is CASSHERPENSPLHF. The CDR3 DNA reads TGCGCCAGCAGTCATGAGAGGCCGGAAAATTCACCCCTCCACTTT.

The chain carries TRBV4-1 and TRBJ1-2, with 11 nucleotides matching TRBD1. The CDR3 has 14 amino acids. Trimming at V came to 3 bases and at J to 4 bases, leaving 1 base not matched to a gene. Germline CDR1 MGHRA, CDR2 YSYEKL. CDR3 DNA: TGCGCCAGCAGCCAGGGGACAGGGGGCTATGGCTACACCTTC. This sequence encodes CASSQGTGGYGYTF.

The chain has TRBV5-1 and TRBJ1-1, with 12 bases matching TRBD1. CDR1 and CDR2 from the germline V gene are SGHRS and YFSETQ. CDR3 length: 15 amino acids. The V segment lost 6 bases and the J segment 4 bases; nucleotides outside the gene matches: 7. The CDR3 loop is CASTGTGGDGTEAFF. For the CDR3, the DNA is TGCGCCAGCACCGGGACAGGGGGCGATGGCACTGAAGCTTTCTTT.

The CDR3 nucleotides read TGTGCCAGCAGCTTTCTGGGGACTGAAGCTTTCTTT. As protein: CASSFLGTEAFF. V usage is TRBV7-9 and J usage is TRBJ1-1; D is undetermined. The CDR3 loop spans 12 amino acids. The V gene lost 3 bases and the J gene lost 5 bases, with 7 bases spanning the gap. Germline V CDR1 and CDR2: SEHNR, FQNEAQ (reference sequence).

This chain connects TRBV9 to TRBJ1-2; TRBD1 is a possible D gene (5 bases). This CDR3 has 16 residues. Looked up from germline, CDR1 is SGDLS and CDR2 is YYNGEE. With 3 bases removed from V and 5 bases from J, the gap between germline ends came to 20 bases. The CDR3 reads CASSASRRGPLYGYTF. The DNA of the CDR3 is TGTGCCAGCAGCGCATCCCGGAGGGGCCCGTTGTATGGCTACACCTTC. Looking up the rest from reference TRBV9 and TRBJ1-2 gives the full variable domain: DSGVTQTPKHLITATGQRVTLRCSPRSGDLSVYWYQQSLDQGLQFLIQYYNGEERAKGNILERFSAQQFPDLHSELNLSSLELGDSALYFCASSASRRGPLYGYTFGSGTRLTVV.

The CDR3 region has the DNA TGTGCCAGCAGATTAGGAATAAACTATGGCTACACCTTC. The encoded protein is CASRLGINYGYTF. The chain links TRBV27 to TRBJ1-2; D gene uncertain. The CDR3 covers 13 residues. V lost 6 bases to trimming and J lost 2 bases, with 10 bases between them. Germline CDR1 and CDR2: MNHEY and SMNVEV (reference sequence).

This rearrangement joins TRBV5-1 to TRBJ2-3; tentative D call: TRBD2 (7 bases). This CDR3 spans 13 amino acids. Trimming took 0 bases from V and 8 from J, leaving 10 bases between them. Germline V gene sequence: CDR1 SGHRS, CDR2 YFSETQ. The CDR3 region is CASSLEGEGTQYF. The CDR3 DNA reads TGCGCCAGCAGCTTGGAGGGGGAGGGTACGCAGTATTTT.

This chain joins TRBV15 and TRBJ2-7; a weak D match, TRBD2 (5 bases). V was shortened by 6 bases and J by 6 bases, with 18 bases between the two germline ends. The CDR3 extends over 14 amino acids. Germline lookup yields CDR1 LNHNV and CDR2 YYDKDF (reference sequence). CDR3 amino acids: CATRAEGYLREQYF. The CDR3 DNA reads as TGTGCCACCAGGGCAGAGGGTTATCTCCGCGAGCAGTACTTC.

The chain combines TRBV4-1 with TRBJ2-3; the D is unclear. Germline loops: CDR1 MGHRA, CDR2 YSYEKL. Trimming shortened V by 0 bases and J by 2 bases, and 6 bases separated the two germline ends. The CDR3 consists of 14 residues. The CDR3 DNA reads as TGCGCCAGCAGCCAAGACCTCGACACAGATACGCAGTATTTT. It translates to CASSQDLDTDTQYF.